These T cell receptor beta chains were read from a single sample in a study of graft-versus-host responses after intestinal transplantation. The protocol was immunoSEQ multiplex PCR, while the TCRdb copy is restricted to in-frame clones and leaves out a portion. This table holds approximately 60,000 clones, roughly 89% found once. This specimen was PBMCs, taken 26 days after transplant. The receptors originated from a human patient who received an intestinal transplant, so some T cells may come from the graft donor. Both conserved end residues are part of each CDR3. A D gene is named only where the DNA matches it firmly. Clone size is given for some rows only: seen once, a few or many times, or a class if the clone is expanded.

size,D,J,V,DNA,CDR3
NA,TRBD2,TRBJ2-1,TRBV9,TGTGCCAGCAGCCCAAGGACTAGCGGGATCTCCTACAATGAGCAGTTCTTC,CASSPRTSGISYNEQFF
NA,TRBD1,TRBJ2-7,TRBV4-1,TGCGCCAGCAGCCAGACTGGGGCCGGGACAGAAGACGAGCAGTACTTC,CASSQTGAGTEDEQYF
NA,TRBD2,TRBJ2-5,TRBV28,TGTGCCAGCAGTTGGGAGGGCTCGCCAGGCAAGACCCAGTACTTC,CASSWEGSPGKTQYF
few,NA,TRBJ2-7,TRBV27,TGTGCCAGCAGTTTATCGTTCCCGGACAGAACCTACGAGCAGTACTTC,CASSLSFPDRTYEQYF
NA,TRBD2,TRBJ2-5,TRBV15,TGTGCCACCCGGTGGGGAGGGGTTGGGGAGACCCAGTACTTC,CATRWGGVGETQYF
once,TRBD1,TRBJ2-3,TRBV4-2,TGTGCCAGCAGCCCAGAGACAGGGGGCAGCACAGATACGCAGTATTTT,CASSPETGGSTDTQYF
NA,NA,TRBJ1-2,TRBV9,TGTGCCAGCAGCTCCCCGCGGAGGGGAGATAACTATGGCTACACCTTC,CASSSPRRGDNYGYTF
few,TRBD2,TRBJ2-7,TRBV6-1,TGTGCCAGCAGTGAACTAGCGGGTGCCCCTACCGAGCAGTACTTC,CASSELAGAPTEQYF
NA,TRBD2,TRBJ2-1,TRBV11-2,TGTGCCAGCAGCCCACTAGCGGGGGACAATGAGCAGTTCTTC,CASSPLAGDNEQFF
NA,TRBD1,TRBJ2-3,TRBV5-1,TGCGCCAGCAGCTCCGTTCAGGGGGCAAAAGATACGCAGTATTTT,CASSSVQGAKDTQYF
NA,NA,TRBJ1-3,TRBV5-1,TGCGCCAGCAGCTTGGAGGTACGGAGCTCTGGAAACACCATATATTTT,CASSLEVRSSGNTIYF
NA,TRBD1,TRBJ1-6,TRBV5-5,TGTGCCAGCAGCGGTGGACAGGGAGGGTGGGGGAATTCACCCCTCCACTTT,CASSGGQGGWGNSPLHF
NA,NA,TRBJ2-7,TRBV6-1,TGTGCCAGCAGTGAAGCGCGGGACTTCCCCTACGAGCAGTACTTC,CASSEARDFPYEQYF
NA,NA,TRBJ2-7,TRBV28,TGTGCCAGCAGTTTCCCGGGAGCCTACGAGCAGTACTTC,CASSFPGAYEQYF
once,TRBD2,TRBJ2-3,TRBV2,TGTGCCGGCCAACGGACTAGCGGGTTAGTGACAGATACGCAGTATTTT,CAGQRTSGLVTDTQYF
NA,NA,TRBJ2-7,TRBV27,TGTGCCAGCAGTTTAAGTTTCAGGGGGGACGAGCAGTACTTC,CASSLSFRGDEQYF